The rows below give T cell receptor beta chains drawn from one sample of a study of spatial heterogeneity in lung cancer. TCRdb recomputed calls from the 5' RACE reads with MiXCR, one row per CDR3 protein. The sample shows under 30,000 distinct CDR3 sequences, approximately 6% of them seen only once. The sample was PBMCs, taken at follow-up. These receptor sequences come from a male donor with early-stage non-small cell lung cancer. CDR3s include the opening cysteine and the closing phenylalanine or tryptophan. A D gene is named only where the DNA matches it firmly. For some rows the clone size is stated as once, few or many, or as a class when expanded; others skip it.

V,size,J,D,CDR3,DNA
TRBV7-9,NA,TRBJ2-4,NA,CASSRALAKNIQYF,TGTGCCAGCAGCCGGGCCCTAGCCAAAAACATTCAGTACTTC
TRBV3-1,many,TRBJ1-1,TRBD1,CASSQEGTGESFF,TGTGCCAGCAGCCAAGAAGGGACAGGGGAGTCTTTCTTT
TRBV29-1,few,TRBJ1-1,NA,CSVVETPNTEAFF,TGCAGCGTTGTCGAGACACCGAACACTGAAGCTTTCTTT
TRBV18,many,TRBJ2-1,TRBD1,CASSPPGQALGEQFF,TGTGCCAGCTCACCACCGGGACAGGCCCTCGGTGAGCAGTTCTTC
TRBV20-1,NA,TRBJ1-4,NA,CSARDFAQVEKLFF,TGCAGTGCTAGAGATTTCGCCCAGGTCGAAAAACTGTTTTTT
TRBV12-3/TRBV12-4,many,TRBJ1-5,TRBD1,CASSLGQGRQPQHF,TGTGCCAGCAGTTTGGGACAGGGACGACAGCCCCAGCATTTT
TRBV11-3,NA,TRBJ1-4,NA,CASSLGGINEKLFF,TGTGCCAGCAGCCTAGGGGGGATTAATGAAAAACTGTTTTTT
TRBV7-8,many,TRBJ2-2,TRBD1,CASSARTGQSGELFF,TGTGCCAGCAGCGCACGGACAGGGCAATCCGGGGAGCTGTTTTTT
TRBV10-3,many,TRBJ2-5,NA,CAISTMGETQYF,TGTGCCATCAGTACTATGGGTGAGACCCAGTACTTC
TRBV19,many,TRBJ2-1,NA,CASSIATAARGDEQFF,TGTGCCAGTAGTATAGCGACGGCGGCTCGTGGGGATGAGCAGTTCTTC
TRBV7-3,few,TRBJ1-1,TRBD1,CASSLTGDTEAFF,TGTGCCAGCAGTCTTACAGGGGACACTGAAGCTTTCTTT
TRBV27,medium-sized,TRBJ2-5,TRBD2,CASKRAGQETQYF,TGTGCCAGCAAGAGAGCGGGACAAGAGACCCAGTACTTC
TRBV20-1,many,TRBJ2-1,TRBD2,CSARDPGGSLNEQFF,TGCAGTGCTAGAGATCCGGGAGGGAGCCTTAATGAGCAGTTCTTC
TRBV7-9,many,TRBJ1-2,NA,CASSPPGSNYGYTF,TGTGCCAGCAGCCCACCGGGCAGTAACTATGGCTACACCTTC
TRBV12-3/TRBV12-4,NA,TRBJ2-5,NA,CASSLKAWSLPETQYF,TGTGCCAGCAGTTTAAAAGCGTGGTCCCTTCCAGAGACCCAGTACTTC
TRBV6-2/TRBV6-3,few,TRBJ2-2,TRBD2,CASSYPPSGMNTGELFF,TGTGCCAGCAGTTACCCCCCTAGCGGAATGAACACCGGGGAGCTGTTTTTT
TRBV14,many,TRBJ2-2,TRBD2,CASSRREANTGELFF,TGTGCCAGCAGCCGTCGGGAGGCGAACACCGGGGAGCTGTTTTTT
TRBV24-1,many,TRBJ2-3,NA,CATSDLGGPADTQYF,TGTGCCACCAGTGATTTGGGGGGCCCGGCAGATACGCAGTATTTT
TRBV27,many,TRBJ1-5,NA,CASSQTDSNQPQHF,TGTGCCAGCAGTCAAACAGATAGCAATCAGCCCCAGCATTTT
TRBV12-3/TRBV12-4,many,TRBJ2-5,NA,CASSLSTVQETQYF,TGTGCCAGCAGTTTGTCGACAGTCCAAGAGACCCAGTACTTC
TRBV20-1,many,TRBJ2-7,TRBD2,CSASTSGGLTYEQYF,TGCAGTGCTAGCACCAGCGGGGGGCTGACCTACGAGCAGTACTTC
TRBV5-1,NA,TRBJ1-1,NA,CASSPGVNTEAFF,TGCGCCAGCAGTCCAGGGGTGAACACTGAAGCTTTCTTT
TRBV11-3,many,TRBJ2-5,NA,CASSLQVLTQETQYF,TGTGCCAGCAGCCTACAGGTCCTGACCCAAGAGACCCAGTACTTC
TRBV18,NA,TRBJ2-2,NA,CASSPGDDSTGELFF,TGTGCCAGCTCCCCGGGAGACGATTCGACCGGGGAGCTGTTTTTT
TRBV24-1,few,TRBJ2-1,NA,CATSDPTFREQFF,TGTGCCACCAGTGATCCAACCTTTAGGGAGCAGTTCTTC
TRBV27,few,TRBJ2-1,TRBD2,CASSLGTSGDNEQFF,TGTGCCAGCAGTCTCGGGACTAGCGGTGACAATGAGCAGTTCTTC
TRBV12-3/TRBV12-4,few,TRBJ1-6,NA,CASSTEGYSPLHF,TGTGCCAGCAGTACCGAAGGGTATTCACCCCTCCACTTT
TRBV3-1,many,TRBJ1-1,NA,CASSQTHDRRNTEAFF,TGTGCCAGCAGCCAAACCCACGACAGGAGGAACACTGAAGCTTTCTTT
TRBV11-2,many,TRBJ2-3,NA,CASTPRGTDTQYF,TGTGCCAGCACCCCACGGGGCACAGATACGCAGTATTTT
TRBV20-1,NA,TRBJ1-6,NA,CSARASGGRNSPLHF,TGCAGTGCTAGAGCCAGCGGGGGGCGAAATTCACCCCTCCACTTT
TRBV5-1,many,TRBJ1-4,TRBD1,CASSLGQGGTTNEKLFF,TGCGCCAGCAGCCTAGGACAGGGAGGCACGACTAATGAAAAACTGTTTTTT
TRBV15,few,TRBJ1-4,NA,CATSSQQTGWREKLFF,TGTGCCACCAGCAGCCAACAGACAGGTTGGAGGGAAAAACTGTTTTTT
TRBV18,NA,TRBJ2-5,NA,CASSRQLDGETQYF,TGTGCCAGCTCACGACAATTGGACGGGGAGACCCAGTACTTC
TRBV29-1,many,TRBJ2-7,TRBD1,CSVADRAYEQYF,TGCAGCGTGGCGGACAGGGCCTACGAGCAGTACTTC
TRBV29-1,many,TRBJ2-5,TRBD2,CSVSTSGSHYLGETQYF,TGCAGCGTATCGACTAGCGGGAGTCATTATCTCGGAGAGACCCAGTACTTC
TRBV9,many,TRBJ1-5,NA,CASSVGPIQPQHF,TGTGCCAGCAGCGTAGGCCCCATTCAGCCCCAGCATTTT
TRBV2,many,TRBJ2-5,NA,CASSEWVIVSEETQYF,TGTGCCAGCAGTGAGTGGGTAATAGTTTCGGAAGAGACCCAGTACTTC
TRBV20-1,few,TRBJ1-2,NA,CSASPPGVQGYTF,TGCAGTGCTAGCCCCCCGGGGGTCCAGGGCTACACCTTC
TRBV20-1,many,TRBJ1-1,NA,CSAYPAGQRGTEAFF,TGCAGTGCTTACCCGGCGGGACAAAGAGGCACTGAAGCTTTCTTT
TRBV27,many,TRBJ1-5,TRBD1,CASSLEGQRNQPQHF,TGTGCCAGCAGTTTAGAGGGACAGAGAAATCAGCCCCAGCATTTT
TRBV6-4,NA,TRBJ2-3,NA,CVSSDSGQAVDTQYF,TGTGTCAGCAGTGACTCTGGGCAGGCAGTAGATACGCAGTATTTT
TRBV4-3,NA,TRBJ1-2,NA,CASSQDAGSNYGYTF,TGCGCCAGCAGCCAAGATGCAGGGTCTAACTATGGCTACACCTTC
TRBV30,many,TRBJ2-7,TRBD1,CATRDRGDEQYF,TGTGCCACCCGGGACAGGGGCGACGAGCAGTACTTC
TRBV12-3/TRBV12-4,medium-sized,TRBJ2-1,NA,CASRRTDTGYNEQFF,TGTGCCAGCAGACGTACCGATACCGGCTACAATGAGCAGTTCTTC
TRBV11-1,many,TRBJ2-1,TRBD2,CASSLGSGRALYNEQFF,TGTGCCAGCAGCTTAGGAAGCGGGAGGGCCTTATACAATGAGCAGTTCTTC
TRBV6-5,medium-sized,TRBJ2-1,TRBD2,CASMLAGGSYNEQFF,TGTGCCAGCATGTTAGCGGGAGGCTCCTACAATGAGCAGTTCTTC